The source of this T cell receptor beta chain is a study of CD8+ T cells in alopecia areata. Study-level findings and limits: For lesional scalp, especially alopecia totalis/universalis, clonality was higher than in normal scalp. Mice gave a clearer picture of TCR sharing than patients did, possibly for HLA-related reasons.

Between the trimmed V and J ends, which lost 7 bases and 1 base, there was a span of 11 bases. Germline V gene sequence: CDR1 LNHDA, CDR2 SQIVND (reference sequence). The CDR3 loop spans 14 amino acids. Both peripheral blood and punch biopsies of lesional scalp skin were obtained from patients who had alopecia areata. Sorting from PBMCs produced CD4+ and CD8+ T cells. Extracted from the samples, RNA was reverse transcribed into cDNA to serve as the sequencing template. Method: immunoSEQ multiplex PCR; TCRdb's copy keeps in-frame clones and lacks some. The sample contains approximately 180,000 clones, 63% of which appear only once. With regard to this clone: Its antigen is unidentified.

This chain joins TRBV19 and TRBJ2-1; no firm D call. The sequenced sample was CD4+ T cells sorted from blood, obtained at week 0. The source is a human donor with alopecia areata. The CDR3 here is CASNGLSSYNEQFF. The DNA for the CDR3 is TGTGCCAGTAATGGGCTATCTTCCTACAATGAGCAGTTCTTC. Full variable domain (missing parts from reference TRBV19 and TRBJ2-1): DGGITQSPKYLFRKEGQNVTLSCEQNLNHDAMYWYRQDPGQGLRLIYYSQIVNDFQKGDIAEGYSVSREKKESFPLTVTSAQKNPTAFYLCASNGLSSYNEQFFGPGTRLTVL.